The entry below describes one T cell receptor (beta chain). Its target is not known. The data originate from a study of beta chain features in type 1 diabetes. Study at large: Patients shared similar age, gender and cell yields with healthy donors.

The sequenced template was cDNA made from the entire isolated RNA. Profiled with immunoSEQ multiplex PCR; TCRdb holds only in-frame clones, not every one. The repertoire includes hundreds of thousands of clones, 30% of them detected once, and about 0.06% sits in the top ten. This CDR3 region has 11 residues. Germline CDR1 SQVTM, CDR2 ANQGSEA. The V gene lost 7 bases and the J gene lost 8 bases, with 11 bases spanning the gap. Every donor had blood drawn once into heparin, around 120 mL on average. Naive, central memory, regulatory and stem cell-like memory cells within the CD4+ compartment were sorted using CD45RO/CCR7/CD25/CD127/CD95/CD27. Study-wide results and caveats: For Type 1 diabetes patients, all four CD4+ subsets carried TCRB CDR3s that were moderately but significantly shorter.

This clonotype was obtained from a man between 18 and 29 years old in good health. The rearrangement joins TRBV29-1 to TRBJ1-4, with a weak D call TRBD1 (5 bases). The sequenced sample was naive CD4+ T cells from blood. The CDR3, as DNA: TGCAGCGGGGCCCGGGGCGAAAAACTGTTTTTT. It translates to CSGARGEKLFF.